A single sample gave rise to the 21 T cell receptor beta chains below, sequenced in a study of blood T cell repertoires in COVID-19. Profiling relied on immunoSEQ multiplex PCR, and the TCRdb table lists in-frame clones only, not all of them. The table lists around 220,000 clones, 65% to 80% of them singletons. The sample comprised peripheral blood. Receptors originate from a woman aged 40 to 50 with active or convalescent COVID-19.

The V call is TRBV3-1 (or the pseudogene TRBV3-2), the J call TRBJ2-7; D unclear. CDR3 length: 14 amino acids. Germline V gene sequence: CDR1 LGHDT, CDR2 YNNKEL (reference sequence). V was shortened by 0 bases and J by 2 bases, with 8 bases between the two germline ends. For the CDR3, the DNA is TGTGCCAGCAGCCAAGATCCCCTAGCCTACGAGCAGTACGTC. Translation: CASSQDPLAYEQYV.

This sequence joins TRBV30 and TRBJ1-1, with unresolved D. The V and J ends lost 0 bases and 7 bases respectively, with 6 bases between them. The CDR3 is 11 residues long. Germline V gene data show CDR1 as GTSNPN and CDR2 as SVGIG (reference sequence). CDR3 protein: CAWSVRSEAFF. The CDR3 DNA sequence: TGTGCCTGGAGTGTAAGGAGTGAAGCTTTCTTT.

The DNA for the CDR3 is TGTGCCAGCTCACCACCGGCAGGGAGGGCTGGAAACACCATATATTTT. Its protein is CASSPPAGRAGNTIYF. The J gene is TRBJ1-3, the V gene TRBV18; a weak D match, TRBD1 (5 bases). The CDR3 is made up of 16 amino acids. Trimming stripped 0 bases from V and 2 bases from J, with 11 bases between. Germline V gene lookup returns CDR1 KGHSH and CDR2 LQKENI. Supplemented by reference TRBV18 and TRBJ1-3, the full variable domain reads NAGVMQNPRHLVRRRGQEARLRCSPMKGHSHVYWYRQLPEEGLKFMVYLQKENIIDESGMPKERFSAEFPKEGPSILRIQQVVRGDSAAYFCASSPPAGRAGNTIYFGEGSWLTVV.

The genes are TRBV5-1 and TRBJ1-3; 8 nucleotides align to TRBD1. CDR3 length: 17 amino acids. With V trimmed by 0 bases and J by 7 bases, 12 bases remained unmatched. CDR1 SGHRS and CDR2 YFSETQ come from the germline V gene. CDR3 DNA sequence: TGCGCCAGCAGCTTGGCCTATTTGGACAGGGAGCGTAACACCATATATTTT. Amino acids: CASSLAYLDRERNTIYF.

This chain uses TRBV2 with TRBJ1-2, with D tentatively TRBD1 (6 bases). Germline lookup yields CDR1 SNHLY and CDR2 FYNNEI. Trimming cost V 5 bases and J 5 bases, with 12 bases left between them. CDR3 length equals 13 residues. DNA of the CDR3: TGTGCCAGCAGTTGGACAGAGGGGTATGGCTACACCTTC. This translates into CASSWTEGYGYTF.

This clone was detected once. J is TRBJ2-5 and V is TRBV5-1; 8 nucleotides align to TRBD1. J gave up 9 bases and V 3 bases, and 13 bases lay outside the gene matches. The CDR3 has 15 amino acids. The germline CDR1 and CDR2 sequences are SGHRS and YFSETQ. DNA for the CDR3: TGCGCCAGCAGCTCAGGAGTCGGACAGGGAAACGCCCAGTACTTC. Its protein is CASSSGVGQGNAQYF.

Regarding this clone: A read error may account for a junction end that differs from germline. This chain uses TRBV18 with TRBJ1-1; D ambiguous. Germline V lookup: CDR1 KGHSH, CDR2 LQKENI. The CDR3 has 14 residues. CDR3 coding DNA: TGTGCCAGCTCACCAACACAGTCGAACCCTGAAGCTTTCTTT. Residues: CASSPTQSNPEAFF.

The V and J genes are TRBV6-5 and TRBJ1-3, with 7 bases identical to TRBD1. The V gene's germline CDR1 is MNHEY and CDR2 SVGAGI. This CDR3 has 15 amino acids. V was clipped by 6 bases and J by 0 bases; unmatched bases: 5. The CDR3 DNA reads TGTGCCAGCAGCGGACAGGCCCTCTCTGGAAACACCATATATTTT. Encoded protein: CASSGQALSGNTIYF.

V and J are TRBV11-2 and TRBJ2-4; TRBD2 aligns across 7 bases. The germline gives CDR1 SGHAT, CDR2 FQNNGV. The CDR3 sequence is 19 residues long. Germline trimming cut 5 bases from V and 3 bases from J; bases unmatched to any gene: 19. In DNA, the CDR3 is TGTGCCAGCAGCCCTCTTCTTCCTTATCGACTAGCAGACAAAAACATTCAGTACTTC. Its protein is CASSPLLPYRLADKNIQYF.

V usage is TRBV12-3 or TRBV12-4 and J usage is TRBJ1-2, with TRBD1 matching over 10 bases. The CDR3 consists of 13 residues. Losses at the gene ends were 6 bases for V and 7 bases for J; bases not matched to a gene: 5. This chain's CDR3 is CASSGGQGFGYTF. CDR3 bases: TGTGCCAGCAGCGGGGGACAGGGGTTTGGCTACACCTTC.

The chain couples TRBV6-2 or TRBV6-3 to TRBJ1-1; weak D call: TRBD1 (5 bases). This CDR3 has 13 amino acids. Germline lookup yields CDR1 MNHEY and CDR2 SVGEGT. Between the trimmed V and J ends, which lost 5 bases and 4 bases, there was a span of 11 bases. DNA for the CDR3: TGTGCCAGCAGTGGTCAGGGAATCACTGAAGCTTTCTTT. It codes for CASSGQGITEAFF.

V usage is TRBV4-2 and J usage is TRBJ1-2; possibly TRBD1 for D (6 bases). This CDR3 is 15 amino acids long. The V gene lost 0 bases and the J gene lost 3 bases, with 11 bases spanning the gap. Per germline, CDR1 LGHNA and CDR2 YNFKEQ. CDR3 sequence reads: CASSQDRGGDYGYTF. The CDR3 bases are TGTGCCAGCAGCCAAGATCGGGGGGGCGACTATGGCTACACCTTC.

The V gene is TRBV11-2, the J gene TRBJ1-4; D might be TRBD1 (5 bases). CDR3 size: 13 residues. Germline V gene sequence: CDR1 SGHAT, CDR2 FQNNGV. V lost 1 base and J lost 9, with 9 bases in between. As DNA, the CDR3 is TGTGCCAGCAGCTTAGGGGGGGAACAAAAACTGTTTTTT. It translates to CASSLGGEQKLFF.

Note on this clone: The sample holds other DNA sequences that translate to the same CDR3. J is TRBJ1-2 and V is TRBV30, with a tentative D call TRBD1 (5 bases). The CDR3 runs to 13 residues. Germline V gene sequence: CDR1 GTSNPN, CDR2 SVGIG (reference sequence). Trimming left V 2 bases short and J 4 bases short, with 11 bases between. In DNA form, the CDR3 reads TGTGCCTGGAGTCCCCAGGGAAGCTATGGCTACACCTTC. Protein sequence: CAWSPQGSYGYTF.

This clone was seen a handful of times. Other DNA sequences in the sample encode the same CDR3. The rearrangement joins TRBV11-2 to TRBJ1-2; 9 bases agree with TRBD1. V shed 1 base and J 6 bases; nucleotides not matched to a gene: 0. Germline V gene sequence: CDR1 SGHAT, CDR2 FQNNGV. This CDR3 comprises 13 residues. For the CDR3, the DNA is TGTGCCAGCAGCTTAGGGACAGGGGATGGCTACACCTTC. The encoded protein is CASSLGTGDGYTF.

The rearrangement uses TRBV3-1 (or the pseudogene TRBV3-2) and TRBJ2-2; D gene unclear. V shed 3 bases and J shed 6 bases, with 8 bases lying between them. The CDR3 is 13 residues long. Germline V gene sequence: CDR1 LGHDT, CDR2 YNNKEL (reference sequence). The CDR3 reads CASSHQVPGELFF. DNA of the CDR3: TGTGCCAGCAGCCATCAGGTTCCCGGGGAGCTGTTTTTT.

This chain's CDR3 is CAISESGQGAREQYF. The CDR3 DNA is TGTGCCATCAGTGAGTCCGGTCAGGGGGCCCGGGAGCAGTACTTC. This chain uses TRBV10-3 with TRBJ2-7, with 8 bases that match TRBD1. V dropped 0 bases and J dropped 7; count of bases not matched to a gene: 8. The CDR3 contains 15 residues. Germline values: CDR1 ENHRY, CDR2 SYGVKD.

The CDR3 bases are TGTGCCACCACCTACGGGACAGTGAACACTGAAGCTTTCTTT. It codes for CATTYGTVNTEAFF. The chain combines TRBV15 with TRBJ1-1; 7 bases align to TRBD1. The CDR3 contains 14 residues. The V segment lost 7 bases and the J segment 0 bases; nucleotides outside the gene matches: 5. CDR1 is LNHNV, CDR2 YYDKDF, per germline (reference sequence).

This clone was seen only a few times. At one end, the junction sequence differs from germline, possibly due to a read error. The chain has TRBV7-7 and TRBJ2-6; D may be TRBD2 (5 bases). The CDR3 covers 16 residues. CDR1 is SSHAT and CDR2 is FNYEAQ in the germline V gene (reference sequence). The CDR3 nucleotides read TGTGCTAGCAGCCCAGGACGGGGCTCTGGGGCCAACGTCCTGACTTTC. It encodes CASSPGRGSGANVLTF.

This clone occurred a few times. The rearrangement joins TRBV15 to TRBJ1-2; D may be TRBD1 (5 bases). CDR1 LNHNV and CDR2 YYDKDF come from the germline V gene (reference sequence). The length of the CDR3 is 13 residues. Trimming cost V 0 bases and J 8 bases, with 10 bases left between them. This CDR3 is CATSRDWTQGYTF. The CDR3 DNA reads TGTGCCACCAGCAGAGATTGGACACAGGGCTACACCTTC. Full variable domain (rest looked up from reference TRBV15 and TRBJ1-2): DAMVIQNPRYQVTQFGKPVTLSCSQTLNHNVMYWYQQKSSQAPKLLFHYYDKDFNNEADTPDNFQSRRPNTSFCFLDIRSPGLGDTAMYLCATSRDWTQGYTFGSGTRLTVV.

The chain employs TRBV18 and TRBJ1-2; 7 positions match TRBD1. Trimming cost V 3 bases and J 5 bases; bases outside gene matches: 6. CDR3 size: 14 residues. Germline V gives CDR1 KGHSH, CDR2 LQKENI. CDR3 region: CASSPSGTEYGYTF. The CDR3 DNA is TGTGCCAGCTCACCTTCCGGGACAGAGTATGGCTACACCTTC.